The 27 T cell receptor beta chains listed next were all sequenced from one sample in a study of T-cell reconstitution after alpha-beta-depleted transplantation in children. TCRbeta library preparation incorporated unique molecular identifiers. TCRdb analysed the PCR reads with MiXCR anew, one entry per CDR3 protein. The repertoire has 250,000 to 300,000 distinct CDR3 sequences, over 9.5% of them found once; the top ten carry approximately 7.6%. The sample was PBMCs, taken before TCRalphabeta/CD19-depleted stem cell transplant. The receptors here all came from a boy under three years old with acute myeloid leukemia, due to receive a stem cell transplant.

This clonotype was observed at least ten times. The chain couples TRBV27 to TRBJ2-5, with 9 bases matching TRBD2. The germline CDR1 and CDR2 sequences are MNHEY and SMNVEV (reference sequence). This CDR3 contains 15 residues. V lost 3 bases and J lost 5; bases outside the gene matches: 7. CDR3: CASSLGLAPFETQYF. In DNA, the CDR3 is TGTGCCAGCAGTTTGGGACTAGCACCATTCGAGACCCAGTACTTC.

The V and J genes are TRBV5-1 and TRBJ2-7, with a tentative D call TRBD1 (7 bases). The CDR3 runs 14 residues. V dropped 1 base and J dropped 6 bases, with 14 bases sitting between them. Germline V gives CDR1 SGHRS, CDR2 YFSETQ. Here the CDR3 reads CASSLRGGGGEQYF. The CDR3 region has the DNA TGCGCCAGCAGCTTGCGAGGAGGGGGCGGCGAGCAGTACTTC.

This clonotype was observed a few times. The V gene is TRBV2, the J gene TRBJ2-3; perhaps TRBD2 as D (7 bases). In germline, CDR1 is SNHLY, CDR2 FYNNEI. There are 15 residues in the CDR3. Trimming took off 7 bases at V and 0 bases at J, with 14 bases between the two ends. CDR3 coding DNA: TGTGCCAGCAAGGAGGGGGGGCGAAGCACAGATACGCAGTATTTT. Amino acids: CASKEGGRSTDTQYF.

The chain links TRBV12-3 or TRBV12-4 to TRBJ2-7; D could derive from TRBD1 or TRBD2 (5 bases each). The CDR3 runs 18 residues. With 3 bases removed from V and 4 bases from J, the gap between germline ends came to 25 bases. The CDR3 reads CASSLMPRVGVRMYEQYF. The DNA for the CDR3 is TGTGCCAGCAGTTTGATGCCTCGTGTGGGGGTGAGAATGTACGAGCAGTACTTC.

This clonotype occurred many times. The V call is TRBV12-3 or TRBV12-4, the J call TRBJ2-7; TRBD1 matches 7 bases. The CDR3 runs 14 residues. The J segment lost 4 bases and the V segment lost 5 bases, leaving 8 bases of the junction unmatched. In nucleotides, the CDR3 is TGTGCCAGCAGTCCCCCGGACAGGCCTTACGAGCAGTACTTC. Protein sequence: CASSPPDRPYEQYF.

In its sample, this clonotype was seen many times. The rearrangement joins TRBV4-3 to TRBJ2-1, with a possible D match to TRBD2 (7 bases). The CDR3 has 17 residues. Deletions cut 1 base from V and 5 bases from J, with 18 bases between. Germline loops: CDR1 LGHNA, CDR2 YSLEER. CDR3 nucleotide sequence: TGCGCCAGCAGCCAAGTTTTTAGGGGGAGGGCCGACAATGAGCAGTTCTTC. Protein sequence: CASSQVFRGRADNEQFF.

This clonotype has a handful of counts. The rearrangement uses TRBV7-9 and TRBJ2-2; D is uncertain. Looked up from germline, CDR1 is SEHNR and CDR2 is FQNEAQ (reference sequence). Trimming cost V 5 bases and J 7 bases, with 20 bases left between them. The CDR3 length is 16 residues. The chain's CDR3 is CASSPKKGRRGGELFF. Written as DNA, the CDR3 is TGTGCCAGCAGCCCGAAAAAGGGCAGGCGCGGCGGGGAGCTGTTTTTT.

This clonotype was recorded a few times. J is TRBJ2-6 and V is TRBV20-1; D gene ambiguous. V gave up 5 bases and J gave up 1 base, with 9 bases separating them. CDR1 DFQATT and CDR2 SNEGSKA come from the germline V gene (reference sequence). The length of the CDR3 is 14 residues. The CDR3 loop reads CSAPGPSGANVLTF. The CDR3 DNA is TGCAGTGCTCCCGGGCCATCTGGGGCCAACGTCCTGACTTTC.

This clonotype has a count of ten or more. The CDR3 DNA sequence: TGTGCCAGCAGCTTAGACGTCGGGGGCAGGGGTGGCTACACCTTC. It encodes CASSLDVGGRGGYTF. V and J are TRBV7-9 and TRBJ1-2; tentatively, D is TRBD1 (6 bases). CDR3 size: 15 residues. Deletions cut 1 base from V and 7 bases from J, with 16 bases between. CDR1 and CDR2 (germline): SEHNR, FQNEAQ (reference sequence).

Details on this clonotype: A single base separates this from a much larger clone, so it may be a read error. The chain is built from TRBV20-1 and TRBJ1-5; 7 bases agree with TRBD1. The CDR3 consists of 12 residues. Germline CDR1 is DFQATT and CDR2 is SNEGSKA (reference sequence). Here the CDR3 DNA reads TGCAGACCACAGGGGTCCAATCAGCCCCAGCATTTT. Translating it yields CRPQGSNQPQHF.

This clonotype has at least ten counts. The rearrangement joins TRBV12-3 or TRBV12-4 to TRBJ1-2; D gene uncertain. This CDR3 is 15 amino acids long. Trimming cost V 3 bases and J 3 bases, with 14 bases left between them. The CDR3 region has the DNA TGTGCCAGCAGTTTCCCCGGCAAGGCCTACTATGGCTACACCTTC. Protein product: CASSFPGKAYYGYTF.

This clonotype has at least ten counts. The V gene is TRBV20-1, the J gene TRBJ2-3; 15 bases are shared with TRBD2. The length of the CDR3 is 14 residues. Germline V CDR1 and CDR2: DFQATT, SNEGSKA (reference sequence). V gave up 5 bases and J gave up 7 bases; unmatched junction bases: 4. CDR3: CSAGTSGRSNTQYF. The CDR3 region has the DNA TGCAGTGCTGGGACTAGCGGGAGGAGTAATACGCAGTATTTT.

This clonotype appeared many times. The chain links TRBV6-4 to TRBJ2-5; weak D call: TRBD1 (5 bases). CDR3 length: 13 residues. CDR1 and CDR2 from the germline V gene are MRHNA and SNTAGT. Trimming left V 3 bases short and J 4 bases short, with 9 bases between. CDR3 in DNA: TGTGCCAGCAGTGATGGGGCTGGAGAGACCCAGTACTTC. Protein sequence: CASSDGAGETQYF.

This clonotype was observed at least ten times. The chain has TRBV11-2 and TRBJ2-3; tentatively, D is TRBD1 (6 bases). The ends were cut back, 1 base at V and 4 bases at J, with 21 bases in the middle. This CDR3 has 18 residues. Germline V gives CDR1 SGHAT, CDR2 FQNNGV. The CDR3 DNA is TGTGCCAGCAGCTTAGTTTACCTGACAGGACGGGTCGCAGATACGCAGTATTTT. Translation: CASSLVYLTGRVADTQYF.

This chain joins TRBV3-1 and TRBJ2-3; 12 nucleotides line up with TRBD2. The J segment lost 5 bases and the V segment lost 11 bases, leaving 17 bases of the junction unmatched. The CDR3 spans 17 residues. The germline V gene has CDR1 LGHDT and CDR2 YNNKEL (reference sequence). CDR3 residues: CACCQESKTSGRDTQYF. The DNA for the CDR3 is TGTGCCTGCTGCCAAGAAAGCAAGACTAGCGGGAGAGATACGCAGTATTTT.

This clonotype occurred many times. The chain recombines TRBV12-3 or TRBV12-4 with TRBJ2-2; 7 positions agree with TRBD1. This CDR3 is 16 amino acids long. Losses at the gene ends were 5 bases for V and 7 bases for J; bases not matched to a gene: 13. The CDR3 sequence: CASSTWDSPRSGELFF. The CDR3 DNA sequence: TGTGCCAGCAGTACCTGGGACAGCCCCAGAAGCGGGGAGCTGTTTTTT.

This clonotype was counted at least ten times. The chain carries TRBV12-3 or TRBV12-4 and TRBJ2-2; possibly TRBD1 for D (5 bases). V was trimmed by 8 bases and J by 5 bases, leaving 9 bases between them. The CDR3 runs to 12 residues. CDR3 sequence reads: CASLRETGELFF. The DNA for the CDR3 is TGTGCCAGCCTCAGGGAAACCGGGGAGCTGTTTTTT.

This clonotype was counted many times. The chain links TRBV27 to TRBJ2-1, with 12 bases fitting TRBD2. V dropped 3 bases and J dropped 7; count of bases not matched to a gene: 4. Germline loops: CDR1 MNHEY, CDR2 SMNVEV (reference sequence). The CDR3 covers 15 residues. The DNA of the CDR3 is TGTGCCAGCAGTTTTGCTAGCGGGGGGGTAAATGAGCAGTTCTTC. It is translated as CASSFASGGVNEQFF.

At least ten counts were recorded for this clonotype. V gene TRBV4-2 combines with J gene TRBJ2-4; maybe TRBD1 (6 bases). There are 19 residues in the CDR3. V lost 0 bases to trimming and J lost 0 bases, with 18 bases between them. Germline CDR1 reads LGHNA; CDR2 reads YNFKEQ. CDR3 residues: CASSQDLDSRLLAKNIQYF. The CDR3 DNA reads TGTGCCAGCAGCCAAGATCTGGACAGTAGACTTCTAGCCAAAAACATTCAGTACTTC.

Many counts were recorded for this clonotype. The CDR3 bases are TGTGCCAGCAGTCGACAGGGGGAAGGGTACAATGAGCAGTTCTTC. Residues: CASSRQGEGYNEQFF. V is TRBV12-3 or TRBV12-4 and J is TRBJ2-1; 9 bases align to TRBD1. This CDR3 is 15 amino acids long. J was trimmed by 4 bases and V by 5 bases; bases with no gene match: 6.

At least ten counts were recorded for this clonotype. V and J are TRBV20-1 and TRBJ2-7; 9 bases map to TRBD1. Germline CDR1 reads DFQATT; CDR2 reads SNEGSKA (reference sequence). V was clipped by 2 bases and J by 0 bases; unmatched bases: 2. This CDR3 has 14 amino acids. This CDR3 is CSARKTGGSYEQYF. CDR3 sequence (DNA): TGCAGTGCTAGAAAGACAGGGGGCTCCTACGAGCAGTACTTC.

This clonotype occurred many times. The CDR3 DNA sequence: TGCAGTGCTAATCGGGACAGGAAGAATGAAAAACTGTTTTTT. Amino acid sequence: CSANRDRKNEKLFF. The chain uses TRBV20-1 and TRBJ1-4; 8 nucleotides align to TRBD1. This CDR3 region has 14 residues. CDR1 is DFQATT and CDR2 is SNEGSKA in the germline V gene (reference sequence). The trim removed 4 bases at V and 5 bases at J, leaving 6 bases unmatched.

This clonotype has a count of ten or more. The chain couples TRBV7-9 to TRBJ2-5; tentative D call: TRBD1 (6 bases). The germline CDR1 and CDR2 sequences are SEHNR and FQNEAQ (reference sequence). The CDR3 is 15 residues long. The germline V and J ends were trimmed by 1 base and 2 bases, with 11 bases remaining between them. CDR3: CASSLGQALQETQYF. The CDR3 DNA reads as TGTGCCAGCAGCTTAGGACAGGCCCTACAAGAGACCCAGTACTTC.

This clonotype has ten or more counts. The chain recombines TRBV20-1 with TRBJ2-7; D gene ambiguous. Germline CDR1 is DFQATT and CDR2 is SNEGSKA (reference sequence). CDR3 length: 14 amino acids. The V end was cut by 3 bases, the J end by 0 bases, with 12 bases between. The CDR3 DNA follows: TGCAGTGCTAGTCGCTTTACTGACTCCTACGAGCAGTACTTC. Translation gives CSASRFTDSYEQYF.

This clonotype was recorded many times. The chain employs TRBV7-3 and TRBJ1-6; no clear D gene. Trimming pared 6 bases from V and 9 bases from J, leaving 15 bases between. This CDR3 has 14 residues. Per the germline V gene, CDR1 is SGHTA and CDR2 is FQGTGA. Written as DNA, the CDR3 is TGTGCCAGCAGGCTCACTAGGGAAGGTTCACCCCTCCACTTT. This encodes CASRLTREGSPLHF. The full variable domain, in which reference TRBV7-3 and TRBJ1-6 provide the parts outside the CDR3, is GAGVSQTPSNKVTEKGKYVELRCDPISGHTALYWYRQSLGQGPEFLIYFQGTGAADDSGLPNDRFFAVRPEGSVSTLKIQRTERGDSAVYLCASRLTREGSPLHFGNGTRLTVT.

Note on this clonotype: A much larger clone is a single base away; this may be a read error. The chain uses TRBV6-2 or TRBV6-3 and TRBJ1-1; D is undetermined. This CDR3 is 18 amino acids long. The germline gives CDR1 MNHEY, CDR2 SVGEGT. The DNA for the CDR3 is TGTCCCAGCAGTTACCCCGGGATCCGCCTAGAGCCCAACACTGAAGCTTTCTTT. This encodes CPSSYPGIRLEPNTEAFF.

This clonotype was counted at least ten times. The chain has TRBV7-2 and TRBJ2-1, with TRBD2 identical over 10 bases. In germline, CDR1 is SGHTA, CDR2 FQGNSA. Unmatched junction bases numbered 6, after V lost 4 bases and J lost 6 bases. This CDR3 has 15 residues. In DNA form, the CDR3 reads TGTGCCAGCAGCTCAGGACTAGCGGCCCCCAATGAGCAGTTCTTC. Its protein is CASSSGLAAPNEQFF.